The subject of this entry is one T cell receptor beta chain. These data belong to a study of blood T cell repertoires in COVID-19. On the study more broadly: COVID-19 samples, acute and convalescent, were from the United States, Italy and Spain. T cells, B-cell-depleted T cells, or PBMCs supplied cDNA or gDNA.

As processed by the authors: Scientists estimated how many nucleated cells there were by amplifying reference gene primers. Clones were read by immunoSEQ multiplex PCR, and TCRdb kept only the in-frame ones, dropping some. Clone size and V and J calls were adopted from that table, with D and trimming inferred from the DNA. There are around 300,000 clones in the sample; 83% occur only once, and roughly 3% lies in the top ten. The CDR3 consists of 13 residues. Germline values: CDR1 MNHEY, CDR2 SVGAGI. V was cut by 3 bases and J by 8 bases, with 10 bases left in between. The chain carries TRBV6-5 and TRBJ1-4; no clear D. The receptor's source is a man aged 25-45 years with active or convalescent COVID-19. The material sequenced was peripheral blood. The CDR3 spells CASSYREREKLFF. Here the CDR3 DNA reads TGTGCCAGCAGTTATCGGGAGAGGGAAAAACTGTTTTTT.